The 31 T cell receptor beta chains given below trace back to one sample, sequenced in a study of T cell responses to AZD1222 COVID-19 vaccine. Measured with immunoSEQ multiplex PCR; TCRdb has only the in-frame clones, and not every one. The table has about 200,000 clones, over 85% seen once; the top ten hold 3.6%. The material sequenced was peripheral blood, taken 28 days after the second dose of the MenACWY control vaccine. The receptors here all came from an adult who received the MenACWY meningococcal vaccine as a control.

The chain recombines TRBV7-2 with TRBJ2-7; D is perhaps TRBD1 or TRBD2 (5 bases each). Germline CDR1 SGHTA, CDR2 FQGNSA. Trimming stripped 4 bases from V and 1 base from J, with 11 bases between. The CDR3 is 14 amino acids. The CDR3 DNA sequence: TGTGCCAGCAGCTCCCGGGACGCATCCTACGAGCAGTACTTC. It yields the protein CASSSRDASYEQYF.

The chain joins TRBV28 to TRBJ1-3, with D maybe TRBD1 (5 bases). CDR1 is MDHEN, CDR2 SYDVKM, per germline. The CDR3 contains 15 residues. V was shortened by 2 bases and J by 4 bases, with 12 bases between the two germline ends. The CDR3 is CASSLGGNPGNTIYF. CDR3 sequence (DNA): TGTGCCAGCAGTTTAGGGGGGAATCCCGGAAACACCATATATTTT.

This chain connects TRBV5-1 to TRBJ1-6; TRBD1 might be the D (6 bases). With 4 bases removed from V and 1 base from J, the gap between germline ends came to 12 bases. CDR1 and CDR2 (germline): SGHRS, YFSETQ. The CDR3 covers 16 residues. The CDR3 is CASSPGEWSYNSPLHF. The DNA for the CDR3 is TGCGCCAGCAGCCCAGGGGAATGGTCCTATAATTCACCCCTCCACTTT. Full variable domain (outside the CDR3, taken from reference TRBV5-1 and TRBJ1-6): KAGVTQTPRYLIKTRGQQVTLSCSPISGHRSVSWYQQTPGQGLQFLFEYFSETQRNKGNFPGRFSGRQFSNSRSEMNVSTLELGDSALYLCASSPGEWSYNSPLHFGNGTRLTVT.

The V gene is TRBV18, the J gene TRBJ1-1, with TRBD1 as a possible D gene (5 bases). CDR1 KGHSH and CDR2 LQKENI come from the germline V gene. The CDR3 runs 13 residues. V gave up 4 bases and J gave up 3 bases, with 9 bases separating them. The CDR3 bases are TGTGCCAGCTCACAGGGGTGGGACACTGAAGCTTTCTTT. Encoded protein: CASSQGWDTEAFF.

This chain joins TRBV19 and TRBJ1-2, with 9 bases matching TRBD1. Germline trimming cut 5 bases from V and 6 bases from J; bases unmatched to any gene: 7. Per the germline V gene, CDR1 is LNHDA and CDR2 is SQIVND (reference sequence). CDR3 size: 14 residues. CDR3 region: CASSPGQGRNGYTF. In DNA, the CDR3 is TGTGCCAGTAGTCCTGGACAGGGGCGGAATGGCTACACCTTC.

The genes are TRBV10-3 and TRBJ2-5; 7 nucleotides line up with TRBD1. This CDR3 spans 15 amino acids. Trimming removed 0 bases from V and 6 bases from J; junction bases left unmatched: 7. Germline loops: CDR1 ENHRY, CDR2 SYGVKD. The CDR3 reads CAISESRQGEKTQYF. The CDR3 nucleotides read TGTGCCATCAGTGAGTCGAGGCAGGGGGAAAAGACCCAGTACTTC.

This clone was seen only once. The chain recombines TRBV28 with TRBJ1-1; 8 bases align to TRBD1. V dropped 4 bases and J dropped 9; count of bases not matched to a gene: 16. This CDR3 is built from 16 residues. Looked up from germline, CDR1 is MDHEN and CDR2 is SYDVKM. The CDR3 sequence is CASSSGGAELLLKAFF. CDR3 DNA sequence: TGTGCCAGCAGTTCAGGGGGCGCTGAACTACTCTTGAAAGCTTTCTTT.

The rearrangement links TRBV30 to TRBJ1-5; no reliable D call. The germline V and J ends were trimmed by 2 bases and 4 bases, with 6 bases remaining between them. The CDR3 runs to 12 residues. Germline V gene lookup returns CDR1 GTSNPN and CDR2 SVGIG (reference sequence). CDR3: CAWSPGNQPQHF. The CDR3 DNA reads as TGTGCCTGGAGTCCGGGTAATCAGCCCCAGCATTTT.

The V gene is TRBV19, the J gene TRBJ1-5; no firm D call. CDR3 size: 13 residues. V was cut by 7 bases and J by 5 bases, with 12 bases left in between. The germline V gene has CDR1 LNHDA and CDR2 SQIVND (reference sequence). This chain's CDR3 is CASTQDQYQPQHF. CDR3 bases: TGTGCCAGTACCCAGGACCAGTATCAGCCCCAGCATTTT.

A note on this clone: One end of the junction does not line up with germline, which may come from a read error. The chain uses TRBV3-1 (or the pseudogene TRBV3-2) and TRBJ1-6, with D perhaps TRBD1 (5 bases). Germline assignment: CDR1 LGHDT and CDR2 YNNKEL (reference sequence). CDR3 length: 15 residues. CDR3 coding DNA: TGTGCCAGCAGCCAGACCGGGACCTATGATTCACCCCTCCACTTT. Translated, it gives CASSQTGTYDSPLHF.

The chain links TRBV29-1 to TRBJ2-7; TRBD2 aligns across 10 bases. The CDR3 runs 19 residues. V was clipped by 7 bases and J by 3 bases; unmatched bases: 24. Looked up from germline, CDR1 is SQVTM and CDR2 is ANQGSEA. CDR3 nucleotides: TGCAGCGCAGCGTCCTTACTTACTAGCGGGATAAATGGGGGCTACGAGCAGTACTTC. Its translation: CSAASLLTSGINGGYEQYF.

The chain is built from TRBV6-5 and TRBJ2-7, with 9 bases fitting TRBD2. Germline V CDR1 and CDR2: MNHEY, SVGAGI. The CDR3 is 15 residues long. Unmatched junction bases numbered 10, after V lost 4 bases and J lost 6 bases. CDR3 sequence reads: CASSSFAGGPAEQYF. Here the CDR3 DNA reads TGTGCCAGCAGTTCTTTTGCGGGAGGGCCTGCCGAGCAGTACTTC.

In DNA form, the CDR3 reads TGTGCCAGCAGCTACCAACTAGCGGGGGACAATGAGCAGTTCTTC. Translated: CASSYQLAGDNEQFF. V gene TRBV7-2 combines with J gene TRBJ2-1, with 11 bases fitting TRBD2. The CDR3 is 15 amino acids. The germline CDR1 and CDR2 sequences are SGHTA and FQGNSA. V shed 4 bases, J shed 5 bases, and the junction held 4 bases outside the gene matches. The full variable domain, in which reference TRBV7-2 and TRBJ2-1 provide the parts outside the CDR3, is GAGVSQSPSNKVTEKGKDVELRCDPISGHTALYWYRQSLGQGLEFLIYFQGNSAPDKSGLPSDRFSAERTGGSVSTLTIQRTQQEDSAVYLCASSYQLAGDNEQFFGPGTRLTVL.

The CDR3 region has the DNA TGTGCCAGCAACCCGGGACTCGGGAACGATAATTCACCCCTCCACTTT. Amino acid sequence: CASNPGLGNDNSPLHF. The V gene is TRBV6-4, the J gene TRBJ1-6; D might be TRBD1 (5 bases). The CDR3 has 16 amino acids. V lost 7 bases and J lost 5, with 18 bases in between. The germline V gene encodes CDR1 MRHNA and CDR2 SNTAGT.

This clone has a single count. This chain links TRBV29-1 with TRBJ1-2; 7 bases are a match to TRBD1. V lost 4 bases, J lost 3 bases, and 5 bases stayed unmatched. The length of the CDR3 is 13 residues. Per the germline V gene, CDR1 is SQVTM and CDR2 is ANQGSEA. The CDR3 coding sequence is TGCAGCGTTGGGGGGACAGTCTACTATGGCTACACCTTC. Translated, it gives CSVGGTVYYGYTF.

CDR3 sequence: CASSFTQETQYF. DNA of the CDR3: TGCGCCAGCAGCTTTACCCAAGAGACCCAGTACTTC. The chain combines TRBV5-1 with TRBJ2-5; D not certain. Germline V CDR1 and CDR2: SGHRS, YFSETQ. V lost 2 bases to trimming and J lost 1 base, with 3 bases between them. The CDR3 has 12 amino acids.

This clone was detected a few times. The genes are TRBV3-1 (or the pseudogene TRBV3-2) and TRBJ1-4; maybe TRBD1 (5 bases). CDR1 and CDR2 (germline): LGHDT, YNNKEL (reference sequence). CDR3 length: 15 amino acids. V shed 3 bases and J shed 10 bases, with 18 bases lying between them. CDR3 DNA: TGTGCCAGCAGCCAGGGGGTTGGCGTTGTTGGAAAACTGTTTTTT. This gives the protein CASSQGVGVVGKLFF.

The J gene is TRBJ1-1, the V gene TRBV7-9, with 7 bases identical to TRBD1. CDR1 is SEHNR, CDR2 FQNEAQ, per germline (reference sequence). The junction had 3 bases not matched to a gene; V was cut back by 5 bases and J by 0 bases. CDR3 size: 14 residues. The chain's CDR3 is CASSPGQLNTEAFF. The CDR3 DNA is TGTGCCAGCAGCCCGGGACAGCTGAACACTGAAGCTTTCTTT.

V gene TRBV9 combines with J gene TRBJ1-3; TRBD1 agrees at 10 bases. V shed 2 bases and J 2 bases; nucleotides not matched to a gene: 1. This CDR3 comprises 15 residues. CDR1 and CDR2 from the germline V gene are SGDLS and YYNGEE. In DNA form, the CDR3 reads TGTGCCAGCAGCGTGGGACAGGGGACTGGAAACACCATATATTTT. It is translated as CASSVGQGTGNTIYF. The variable domain in full, with the rest retrieved from reference TRBV9 and TRBJ1-3, is DSGVTQTPKHLITATGQRVTLRCSPRSGDLSVYWYQQSLDQGLQFLIQYYNGEERAKGNILERFSAQQFPDLHSELNLSSLELGDSALYFCASSVGQGTGNTIYFGEGSWLTVV.

The CDR3 region has the DNA TGTGCCAGCAGCTCGGCAGGGGGCTGGAATGAGCAGTTCTTC. This codes for CASSSAGGWNEQFF. The chain links TRBV7-3 to TRBJ2-1; 8 positions agree with TRBD1. After removal of 4 bases from V and 7 bases from J, the junction contained 6 bases not matched to a gene. There are 14 residues in the CDR3. The germline V gene has CDR1 SGHTA and CDR2 FQGTGA.

The genes are TRBV3-1 (or the pseudogene TRBV3-2) and TRBJ1-1, with D hard to call. The V end was cut by 5 bases, the J end by 5 bases, with 9 bases between. CDR3 length: 12 amino acids. Germline CDR1 and CDR2: LGHDT and YNNKEL (reference sequence). CDR3 DNA: TGTGCCAGCAGCTCCGTAGGGACTGAAGCTTTCTTT. Translation gives CASSSVGTEAFF.

V gene TRBV19 combines with J gene TRBJ2-1; D gene uncertain. The length of the CDR3 is 12 residues. In germline, CDR1 is LNHDA, CDR2 SQIVND (reference sequence). The V end lost 5 bases, the J end lost 2 bases, and 4 bases lay between the germline ends. CDR3 amino acids: CASSPPYNEQFF. The DNA of the CDR3 is TGTGCCAGTAGTCCCCCCTACAATGAGCAGTTCTTC.

This clone was recorded once. J is TRBJ1-2 and V is TRBV9; 9 nucleotides line up with TRBD1. V shed 4 bases and J 6 bases; nucleotides not matched to a gene: 10. The germline gives CDR1 SGDLS, CDR2 YYNGEE. The CDR3 totals 15 residues. CDR3 amino acids: CASSTAGQGMDGYTF. The CDR3, as DNA: TGTGCCAGCAGCACTGCGGGACAGGGCATGGATGGCTACACCTTC. Combining the CDR3 with reference TRBV9 and TRBJ1-2 gives the whole variable domain DSGVTQTPKHLITATGQRVTLRCSPRSGDLSVYWYQQSLDQGLQFLIQYYNGEERAKGNILERFSAQQFPDLHSELNLSSLELGDSALYFCASSTAGQGMDGYTFGSGTRLTVV.

The V call is TRBV19, the J call TRBJ1-1; 7 bases match TRBD1. From germline, CDR1 is LNHDA and CDR2 SQIVND (reference sequence). The ends lost 4 bases at V and 11 bases at J; junction bases unmatched: 7. The length of the CDR3 is 12 residues. The CDR3 here is CASSTTTGPAFF. The CDR3 DNA is TGTGCCAGTAGTACGACGACAGGGCCCGCTTTCTTT. The full variable domain, in which reference TRBV19 and TRBJ1-1 provide the parts outside the CDR3, is DGGITQSPKYLFRKEGQNVTLSCEQNLNHDAMYWYRQDPGQGLRLIYYSQIVNDFQKGDIAEGYSVSREKKESFPLTVTSAQKNPTAFYLCASSTTTGPAFFGQGTRLTVV.

The CDR3 loop is CASGYGTPNTGELFF. DNA for the CDR3: TGTGCCAGCGGTTACGGGACCCCGAACACCGGGGAGCTGTTTTTT. The chain couples TRBV13 to TRBJ2-2, with D possibly being TRBD1 or TRBD2 (5 bases each). Germline V gene lookup returns CDR1 PRHDT and CDR2 FYEKMQ (reference sequence). V was pared by 8 bases and J by 0 bases, with 13 bases between. CDR3 size: 15 residues.

The rearrangement uses TRBV11-2 and TRBJ2-5; the D gene could be TRBD1 or TRBD2 (5 bases each). This CDR3 is built from 12 residues. Trimming pared 4 bases from V and 4 bases from J, leaving 7 bases between. Germline CDR1 is SGHAT and CDR2 is FQNNGV. CDR3 nucleotides: TGTGCCAGCAGCTGGGGGAGAGAGACCCAGTACTTC. As protein: CASSWGRETQYF.

This clone was counted a single time. J is TRBJ2-1 and V is TRBV2; 8 positions match TRBD1. This CDR3 is built from 14 residues. J lost 8 bases, V lost 6 bases, and 9 bases had no gene match. Germline V CDR1 and CDR2: SNHLY, FYNNEI. The CDR3 DNA follows: TGTGCCAGCAGCTCCGGGACAGGTGACCATGAGCAGTTCTTC. Translated: CASSSGTGDHEQFF.

The chain carries TRBV12-3 or TRBV12-4 and TRBJ2-2, with D possibly TRBD2 on 5 matching bases. This CDR3 comprises 13 residues. The ends were cut back, 11 bases at V and 4 bases at J, with 14 bases in the middle. CDR3 in DNA: TGTGCCTGGCGAGGGCGGGTCACCGGGGAGCTGTTTTTT. It encodes CAWRGRVTGELFF.

This chain uses TRBV10-2 with TRBJ1-5, with D possibly being TRBD1 (5 bases). CDR3 size: 15 residues. The germline V gene has CDR1 WSHSY and CDR2 SAAADI. V gave up 4 bases and J gave up 0 bases, with 10 bases separating them. CDR3 nucleotides: TGCGCCAGCAGTGTGCAGGGCAATAGCAATCAGCCCCAGCATTTT. Residues: CASSVQGNSNQPQHF.

The rearrangement uses TRBV9 and TRBJ2-2, with 7 bases that match TRBD2. This CDR3 spans 17 amino acids. V lost 0 bases and J lost 4; bases outside the gene matches: 9. CDR1 SGDLS and CDR2 YYNGEE come from the germline V gene. CDR3: CASSVGTTSARTGELFF. Written as DNA, the CDR3 is TGTGCCAGCAGCGTAGGGACAACTAGCGCCCGCACCGGGGAGCTGTTTTTT.

The V and J genes are TRBV15 and TRBJ2-5, with a weak D call TRBD2 (6 bases). The germline V and J ends were trimmed by 0 bases and 9 bases, with 14 bases remaining between them. CDR3 length: 14 amino acids. Germline V gene data show CDR1 as LNHNV and CDR2 as YYDKDF (reference sequence). CDR3 protein: CATSRDRGNSAQYF. The CDR3 coding sequence is TGTGCCACCAGCAGAGATCGGGGGAATAGTGCCCAGTACTTC.